The 25 T cell receptor beta chains below were found in one sample sequenced in a study of blood T cell repertoires in COVID-19. Sequencing used immunoSEQ multiplex PCR; TCRdb keeps in-frame clones, though not all of them. The repertoire holds 130,000 to 150,000 clones, 84% seen once, with roughly 5.7% in the top ten. The sample taken for sequencing was PBMCs or T cells enriched from blood (not recorded which). The receptors here all came from a woman aged 50 to 60 who had been exposed to COVID-19.

The chain is built from TRBV7-9 and TRBJ2-3; 14 bases line up with TRBD2. Germline-derived CDR1 and CDR2 are SEHNR and FQNEAQ (reference sequence). The CDR3 is 18 residues long. V was clipped by 1 base and J by 1 base; unmatched bases: 4. Written as DNA, the CDR3 is TGTGCCAGCAGCTTAGGACTAGCGGGAGGGCCGGGCACAGATACGCAGTATTTT. Amino acid sequence: CASSLGLAGGPGTDTQYF.

This chain joins TRBV19 and TRBJ1-1; D is undetermined. CDR1 and CDR2 (germline): LNHDA, SQIVND (reference sequence). Trimming left V 1 base short and J 5 bases short, with 11 bases between. CDR3 length equals 14 residues. CDR3 sequence (DNA): TGTGCCAGTAGTATAGCCCCGGCGAGGACTGAAGCTTTCTTT. Its protein product is CASSIAPARTEAFF.

The chain joins TRBV2 to TRBJ2-7; D unresolved. This CDR3 contains 14 residues. Germline V gene lookup returns CDR1 SNHLY and CDR2 FYNNEI. Trimming cost V 2 bases and J 1 base, with 9 bases left between them. This CDR3 reads CASSESRVSYEQYF. The DNA of the CDR3 is TGTGCCAGCAGTGAATCGAGAGTATCCTACGAGCAGTACTTC.

CDR3 protein: CATSREEGVYEQYF. The CDR3 DNA reads as TGTGCCACCAGCAGAGAAGAGGGGGTCTACGAGCAGTACTTC. The chain recombines TRBV15 with TRBJ2-7, with D possibly being TRBD1 (6 bases). From germline, CDR1 is LNHNV and CDR2 YYDKDF (reference sequence). Trimming took 0 bases from V and 3 from J, leaving 9 bases between them. The CDR3 contains 14 residues. The variable domain in full, completed from reference TRBV15 and TRBJ2-7, reads DAMVIQNPRYQVTQFGKPVTLSCSQTLNHNVMYWYQQKSSQAPKLLFHYYDKDFNNEADTPDNFQSRRPNTSFCFLDIRSPGLGDTAMYLCATSREEGVYEQYFGPGTRLTVT.

The chain links TRBV3-1 (or the pseudogene TRBV3-2) to TRBJ1-2; possible D gene TRBD1, 6 bases. Germline-derived CDR1 and CDR2 are LGHDT and YNNKEL (reference sequence). The CDR3 is 14 residues long. V was clipped by 1 base and J by 4 bases, with 10 bases between them. The CDR3 spells CASSQGRGSYGYTF. CDR3 in DNA: TGTGCCAGCAGCCAAGGCAGGGGTAGCTATGGCTACACCTTC.

This clone was recorded only once. The chain has TRBV27 and TRBJ2-1, with 9 bases matching TRBD1. The V and J ends lost 1 base and 6 bases, in that order; junction bases with no gene match: 10. This CDR3 has 17 residues. The germline V gene has CDR1 MNHEY and CDR2 SMNVEV (reference sequence). CDR3: CASSLLLGQGRGNEQFF. CDR3 coding DNA: TGTGCCAGCAGTTTATTGCTGGGACAGGGCAGGGGCAATGAGCAGTTCTTC.

The V call is TRBV6-5, the J call TRBJ2-1; possible D gene TRBD1, 6 bases. The V end lost 7 bases, the J end lost 0 bases, and 13 bases lay between the germline ends. CDR1 is MNHEY and CDR2 is SVGAGI in the germline V gene. This CDR3 region has 15 residues. CDR3 sequence reads: CASTDRLSSYNEQFF. In DNA, the CDR3 is TGTGCCAGCACCGACAGGTTAAGCTCCTACAATGAGCAGTTCTTC.

V usage is TRBV6-4 and J usage is TRBJ1-3; a possible D gene is TRBD1 (6 bases). CDR1 is MRHNA and CDR2 is SNTAGT in the germline V gene. Between the trimmed V and J ends, which lost 6 bases and 4 bases, there was a span of 19 bases. The CDR3 loop spans 16 amino acids. Here the CDR3 DNA reads TGTGCCAGCAGCCCGCCGGCGACAGGTTCCGGAAACACCATATATTTT. The encoded protein is CASSPPATGSGNTIYF.

J is TRBJ2-1 and V is TRBV3-1 (or the pseudogene TRBV3-2); 10 positions match TRBD2. The length of the CDR3 is 16 residues. V gave up 2 bases and J gave up 6 bases; unmatched junction bases: 7. Germline V gene data show CDR1 as LGHDT and CDR2 as YNNKEL (reference sequence). Here the CDR3 reads CASSQMPGTSVNEQFF. The CDR3 DNA sequence: TGTGCCAGCAGCCAAATGCCCGGGACTAGCGTCAATGAGCAGTTCTTC.

V gene TRBV5-4 combines with J gene TRBJ2-1; 12 bases agree with TRBD2. From germline, CDR1 is SGHNT and CDR2 YYREEE (reference sequence). This CDR3 comprises 16 residues. The V gene end was trimmed by 3 bases and the J gene end by 5 bases; junction bases not matched to a gene: 6. For the CDR3, the DNA is TGTGCCAGCAGCTACCCCCGGACTAGCGGGAACAATGAGCAGTTCTTC. Its protein product is CASSYPRTSGNNEQFF.

The chain employs TRBV4-2 and TRBJ2-7; a possible D gene is TRBD1 (5 bases). This CDR3 spans 14 amino acids. The V gene's germline CDR1 is LGHNA and CDR2 YNFKEQ. V was pared by 4 bases and J by 0 bases, with 10 bases between. The CDR3 reads CASSRGANSYEQYF. In DNA form, the CDR3 reads TGTGCCAGCAGCCGTGGGGCTAACTCCTACGAGCAGTACTTC.

This CDR3 reads CASSAGGSGNTIYF. Written as DNA, the CDR3 is TGTGCCAGCAGCGCGGGGGGCTCTGGAAACACCATATATTTT. V and J are TRBV7-8 and TRBJ1-3; possibly TRBD1 for D (5 bases). V lost 5 bases to trimming and J lost 0 bases, with 8 bases between them. The length of the CDR3 is 14 residues. Germline V lookup: CDR1 SGHVS, CDR2 FQNEAQ.

The genes are TRBV19 and TRBJ1-2, with 10 nucleotides matching TRBD1. Germline values: CDR1 LNHDA, CDR2 SQIVND (reference sequence). There are 14 residues in the CDR3. Trimming cost V 6 bases and J 5 bases; bases outside gene matches: 6. CDR3 DNA sequence: TGTGCCAGTAGAAATCCGGGACAGGGGTATGGCTACACCTTC. It translates to CASRNPGQGYGYTF. The full variable domain, its missing parts supplied by reference TRBV19 and TRBJ1-2, is DGGITQSPKYLFRKEGQNVTLSCEQNLNHDAMYWYRQDPGQGLRLIYYSQIVNDFQKGDIAEGYSVSREKKESFPLTVTSAQKNPTAFYLCASRNPGQGYGYTFGSGTRLTVV.

The rearrangement uses TRBV20-1 and TRBJ2-1; TRBD2 matches 8 bases. The germline gives CDR1 DFQATT, CDR2 SNEGSKA (reference sequence). This CDR3 has 15 residues. The ends lost 3 bases at V and 10 bases at J; junction bases unmatched: 14. The CDR3: CSASLKAGVQEEQFF. Written as DNA, the CDR3 is TGCAGTGCTAGTCTGAAAGCGGGGGTTCAGGAGGAGCAGTTCTTC.

The chain employs TRBV6-5 and TRBJ1-6; perhaps TRBD1 as D (6 bases). The CDR3 is 15 amino acids. Germline CDR1 is MNHEY and CDR2 is SVGAGI. V was trimmed by 2 bases and J by 10 bases, leaving 15 bases between them. The CDR3 sequence is CASSYQGLMHSPLHF. DNA of the CDR3: TGTGCCAGCAGTTACCAGGGGCTGATGCACTCACCCCTCCACTTT.

The rearrangement links TRBV7-9 to TRBJ2-2; 9 nucleotides agree with TRBD2. Germline V gene data show CDR1 as SEHNR and CDR2 as FQNEAQ (reference sequence). The CDR3 spans 16 residues. V dropped 5 bases and J dropped 6; count of bases not matched to a gene: 10. CDR3 coding DNA: TGTGCCAGCAGCCCGGCGGCGGGGGGGCGTCCCGGGGAGCTGTTTTTT. It encodes CASSPAAGGRPGELFF.

The gene calls are TRBV6-5 and TRBJ1-4; TRBD1 aligns across 7 bases. Germline V gene lookup returns CDR1 MNHEY and CDR2 SVGAGI. This CDR3 spans 15 amino acids. V shed 6 bases and J 2 bases; nucleotides not matched to a gene: 6. The CDR3 DNA follows: TGTGCCAGCAGACCCAAACAGGGGACTAATGAAAAACTGTTTTTT. Translated, it gives CASRPKQGTNEKLFF.

The V gene is TRBV6-5, the J gene TRBJ2-7, with 9 bases identical to TRBD1. V shed 8 bases and J 6 bases; nucleotides not matched to a gene: 8. CDR1 is MNHEY, CDR2 SVGAGI, per germline. The CDR3 is made up of 13 amino acids. The CDR3: CASRGQGFGEQYF. CDR3 DNA: TGTGCCAGCCGGGGACAGGGATTTGGCGAGCAGTACTTC.

The chain carries TRBV6-6 and TRBJ1-2; D uncertain. CDR3 length: 14 amino acids. The V gene's germline CDR1 is MNHNY and CDR2 SVGAGI (reference sequence). The V gene lost 2 bases and the J gene lost 4 bases, with 11 bases spanning the gap. The CDR3 region has the DNA TGTGCCAGCAGTTACGTTTCAGGAAGCTATGGCTACACCTTC. Translated: CASSYVSGSYGYTF.

This clone appeared many times. The sample carries other DNA sequences with the same CDR3. The chain is built from TRBV4-3 and TRBJ1-5, with D hard to call. Looked up from germline, CDR1 is LGHNA and CDR2 is YSLEER. CDR3 length equals 15 residues. The ends were cut back, 0 bases at V and 0 bases at J, with 6 bases in the middle. CDR3 nucleotides: TGCGCCAGCAGCCAAGAAAGAGTTAGCAATCAGCCCCAGCATTTT. It encodes CASSQERVSNQPQHF.

Comment on this clone: At one end, the junction sequence differs from germline, possibly due to a read error. The V gene is TRBV14, the J gene TRBJ1-4; perhaps TRBD1 as D (6 bases). The CDR3 totals 15 residues. The germline V gene has CDR1 SGHDN and CDR2 FVKESK. The CDR3 DNA reads as TGTGCCAGCAGTCAAGGCAGGGGCCAAAATGAAAAACTGTTTTTT. This translates into CASSQGRGQNEKLFF.

This chain joins TRBV10-3 and TRBJ2-2; 11 nucleotides match TRBD2. The germline V gene encodes CDR1 ENHRY and CDR2 SYGVKD. V lost 6 bases and J lost 4; bases outside the gene matches: 4. CDR3 length: 15 residues. The CDR3 nucleotides read TGTGCCATCAGAGCCGGGACTAGCGGCACCGGGGAGCTGTTTTTT. Amino acid sequence: CAIRAGTSGTGELFF.

The V call is TRBV19, the J call TRBJ1-5; perhaps TRBD1 as D (5 bases). This CDR3 is 16 amino acids long. CDR1 and CDR2 from the germline V gene are LNHDA and SQIVND (reference sequence). V gave up 5 bases and J gave up 5 bases, with 19 bases separating them. The CDR3 bases are TGTGCCAGTAGTGTCGGGCAGGGTGCGGGACATCAGCCCCAGCATTTT. This gives the protein CASSVGQGAGHQPQHF.

The rearrangement joins TRBV29-1 to TRBJ1-5; no definite D call. From germline, CDR1 is SQVTM and CDR2 ANQGSEA. V dropped 6 bases and J dropped 4 bases, with 10 bases sitting between them. The CDR3 sequence is 12 residues long. CDR3 sequence: CSVKERNQPQHF. CDR3 nucleotides: TGCAGCGTCAAGGAGAGGAATCAGCCCCAGCATTTT.

The chain links TRBV15 to TRBJ2-5; 10 bases are a match to TRBD2. In germline, CDR1 is LNHNV, CDR2 YYDKDF (reference sequence). The CDR3 extends over 19 amino acids. J was trimmed by 2 bases and V by 0 bases; bases with no gene match: 12. The DNA of the CDR3 is TGTGCCACCAGCAGAGATCCTCGGCTAGCGGGGGCAAGTCAAGAGACCCAGTACTTC. This encodes CATSRDPRLAGASQETQYF.